Shown below are 30 T cell receptor beta chains from a single sample sequenced in a study of a mutant IDH1 vaccine in newly diagnosed glioma. Sequencing used immunoSEQ multiplex PCR; TCRdb keeps in-frame clones, though not all of them. Of tens of thousands of clones listed, 86% are singletons. The time point is: baseline, week 1 (first vaccination visit). The treatment here: pre-vaccination baseline after standard-of-care therapy. The sequences come from PBMCs, collected from a glioma patient treated with radiotherapy, temozolomide or both. These TCRs come from a man aged 35 to 55 with glioma.

This clone was seen just once. V is TRBV25-1 and J is TRBJ2-5; D might be TRBD2 (5 bases). V shed 9 bases and J shed 3 bases, with 8 bases lying between them. There are 11 residues in the CDR3. From germline, CDR1 is MGHDK and CDR2 SYGVNS. The CDR3 coding sequence is TGTGCCAGGCGGGTTAAAGAGACCCAGTACTTC. It specifies CARRVKETQYF.

The chain links TRBV7-2 to TRBJ2-1, with 12 nucleotides matching TRBD2. Trimming removed 5 bases from V and 8 bases from J; junction bases left unmatched: 7. The CDR3 loop spans 15 amino acids. The V gene's germline CDR1 is SGHTA and CDR2 FQGNSA. CDR3 amino acids: CASSQTSGSRDEQFF. Written as DNA, the CDR3 is TGTGCCAGCAGCCAGACTAGCGGGAGTAGGGATGAGCAGTTCTTC. Full variable domain (rest looked up from reference TRBV7-2 and TRBJ2-1): GAGVSQSPSNKVTEKGKDVELRCDPISGHTALYWYRQSLGQGLEFLIYFQGNSAPDKSGLPSDRFSAERTGGSVSTLTIQRTQQEDSAVYLCASSQTSGSRDEQFFGPGTRLTVL.

The DNA of the CDR3 is TGTGCCAGCAGTGAAACAACTAGGCGGTCCACAGATACGCAGTATTTT. It specifies CASSETTRRSTDTQYF. V gene TRBV25-1 combines with J gene TRBJ2-3, with D tentatively TRBD2 (5 bases). Trimming shortened V by 2 bases and J by 2 bases, and 14 bases separated the two germline ends. Germline-derived CDR1 and CDR2 are MGHDK and SYGVNS. The CDR3 consists of 16 residues.

The chain links TRBV6-1 to TRBJ2-1; D remains unclear. Germline assignment: CDR1 MNHNS and CDR2 SASEGT. This CDR3 contains 14 residues. Trimming took off 2 bases at V and 1 base at J, with 6 bases between the two ends. CDR3 sequence (DNA): TGTGCCAGCAGTGAATCGAGATCCTACAATGAGCAGTTCTTC. This gives the protein CASSESRSYNEQFF.

In DNA, the CDR3 is TGTGCCATCAGTGCCTTTGACAGGGGTGGACGTGGCTACACCTTC. It specifies CAISAFDRGGRGYTF. This chain joins TRBV10-3 and TRBJ1-2; 8 bases agree with TRBD1. Per the germline V gene, CDR1 is ENHRY and CDR2 is SYGVKD. V shed 4 bases and J 7 bases; nucleotides not matched to a gene: 11. The CDR3 spans 15 residues.

The gene calls are TRBV5-1 and TRBJ2-7; 9 bases are shared with TRBD2. In germline, CDR1 is SGHRS, CDR2 YFSETQ. V lost 0 bases to trimming and J lost 1 base; unmatched junction nucleotides: 5. The CDR3 has 16 amino acids. This CDR3 is CASSLEGLAGSYEQYF. The DNA for the CDR3 is TGCGCCAGCAGCTTGGAAGGGCTAGCGGGGTCCTACGAGCAGTACTTC.

V gene TRBV10-3 combines with J gene TRBJ1-1; 7 bases agree with TRBD1. Germline trimming cut 7 bases from V and 0 bases from J; bases unmatched to any gene: 8. Germline values: CDR1 ENHRY, CDR2 SYGVKD. The CDR3 runs 15 residues. The CDR3 is CAITRQGGMNTEAFF. CDR3 DNA: TGTGCCATCACGAGACAGGGAGGAATGAACACTGAAGCTTTCTTT.

The chain recombines TRBV7-3 with TRBJ2-7, with TRBD2 as a possible D gene (5 bases). Looked up from germline, CDR1 is SGHTA and CDR2 is FQGTGA. Trimming removed 0 bases at V and 1 base at J, with 10 bases between. The CDR3 is 15 residues long. The CDR3, as DNA: TGTGCCAGCAGCTTAACGTTAGCGCAGTCCTACGAGCAGTACTTC. Translated: CASSLTLAQSYEQYF.

This rearrangement joins TRBV6-1 to TRBJ1-3; D uncertain. With 3 bases removed from V and 0 bases from J, the gap between germline ends came to 15 bases. The CDR3 length is 17 residues. Germline CDR1 is MNHNS and CDR2 is SASEGT. In nucleotides, the CDR3 is TGTGCCAGCAGTGACCCTCGGCAGGCCTTCTCTGGAAACACCATATATTTT. Translation gives CASSDPRQAFSGNTIYF.

About this clone itself: An end of the junction differs from the germline gene, which may be a read error. The chain employs TRBV19 and TRBJ1-4, with TRBD1 matching 8 bases. Germline CDR1 and CDR2: LNHDA and SQIVND (reference sequence). The CDR3 is made up of 13 amino acids. For the CDR3, the DNA is TGTGCCAGTACTATAGACAGGGGTGAAAAACTGTTTTTT. Translating gives CASTIDRGEKLFF.

This clone was detected only once. This sequence joins TRBV11-2 and TRBJ2-2; 9 bases are a match to TRBD2. Germline CDR1 and CDR2: SGHAT and FQNNGV. CDR3 size: 16 residues. V gave up 1 base and J gave up 5 bases; unmatched junction bases: 5. CDR3 in DNA: TGTGCCAGCAGCTTAGTTATAGCGGGAGTTACCGGGGAGCTGTTTTTT. Its translation is CASSLVIAGVTGELFF.

The chain recombines TRBV7-9 with TRBJ2-1, with 9 bases aligning to TRBD1. CDR1 is SEHNR, CDR2 FQNEAQ, per germline (reference sequence). Losses at the gene ends were 9 bases for V and 7 bases for J; bases not matched to a gene: 10. The CDR3 runs 14 residues. The CDR3 coding sequence is TGTGCCAGTAGACCGGGACAGGGAAAAAATGAGCAGTTCTTC. This encodes CASRPGQGKNEQFF.

V is TRBV6-5 and J is TRBJ2-3; 8 bases are shared with TRBD2. V shed 6 bases, J shed 6 bases, and the junction held 11 bases outside the gene matches. The V gene's germline CDR1 is MNHEY and CDR2 SVGAGI. The CDR3 has 15 residues. The CDR3 protein is CASRTSGSRYDTQYF. The CDR3, as DNA: TGTGCCAGCAGGACCAGCGGGAGTCGGTACGATACGCAGTATTTT.

This sequence joins TRBV7-3 and TRBJ2-2; tentatively, D is TRBD2 (5 bases). The germline V and J ends were trimmed by 1 base and 7 bases, with 7 bases remaining between them. From germline, CDR1 is SGHTA and CDR2 FQGTGA. The CDR3 is 13 amino acids. DNA for the CDR3: TGTGCCAGCAGCTTAAACCGGGGCGGGGAGCTGTTTTTT. Amino acids: CASSLNRGGELFF.

The table lists this clone with a count of one. The chain has TRBV29-1 and TRBJ2-5, with 8 bases aligning to TRBD1. Germline values: CDR1 SQVTM, CDR2 ANQGSEA. This CDR3 has 13 residues. Unmatched junction bases numbered 11, after V lost 7 bases and J lost 7 bases. CDR3 sequence reads: CSAGTGWGGTQYF. The DNA for the CDR3 is TGCAGCGCGGGGACAGGTTGGGGAGGGACCCAGTACTTC.

The CDR3 nucleotides read TGTGCCAGCAGTGAAGCCCGGCAGCGGACCTCCTGGAAGTACTTC. It is translated as CASSEARQRTSWKYF. V and J are TRBV6-1 and TRBJ2-5; D is possibly TRBD2 (5 bases). The CDR3 covers 15 residues. Trimming removed 0 bases from V and 12 bases from J, with 20 bases in between. Germline CDR1 is MNHNS and CDR2 is SASEGT.

In DNA, the CDR3 is TGTGCCATCAGTGAGGGCGGGGGGCGAAGTGAAAAACTGTTTTTT. Amino acids: CAISEGGGRSEKLFF. The chain recombines TRBV10-3 with TRBJ1-4; D is possibly TRBD1 (6 bases). Deletions cut 2 bases from V and 7 bases from J, with 14 bases between. CDR3 length: 15 residues. Germline CDR1 is ENHRY and CDR2 is SYGVKD.

V usage is TRBV14 and J usage is TRBJ2-5; TRBD1 might be the D (6 bases). V shed 4 bases and J shed 3 bases, with 15 bases lying between them. The CDR3 sequence is 15 residues long. Germline V gene data show CDR1 as SGHDN and CDR2 as FVKESK. The CDR3 spells CASSPLGGRKETQYF. CDR3 in DNA: TGTGCCAGCAGCCCTTTAGGGGGTCGAAAAGAGACCCAGTACTTC.

The table lists this clone with a count of one. This sequence joins TRBV19 and TRBJ1-2, with D perhaps matching TRBD1 (5 bases). Germline CDR1 LNHDA, CDR2 SQIVND (reference sequence). The CDR3 length is 14 residues. V shed 6 bases and J shed 4 bases, with 15 bases lying between them. In DNA form, the CDR3 reads TGTGCCAGTAGCCCGGAGGGGATAAGCTATGGCTACACCTTC. The encoded protein is CASSPEGISYGYTF.

The chain combines TRBV18 with TRBJ1-3, with D tentatively TRBD1 (6 bases). V lost 6 bases and J 4 bases, leaving 10 bases between the germline ends. The CDR3 length is 13 residues. Germline V CDR1 and CDR2: KGHSH, LQKENI. This CDR3 is CASSDGQGNTIYF. The CDR3 coding sequence is TGTGCCAGCTCGGACGGACAGGGAAACACCATATATTTT.

The J gene is TRBJ2-5, the V gene TRBV10-3, with 9 bases matching TRBD1. The CDR3 covers 16 residues. V was pared by 5 bases and J by 5 bases, with 12 bases of the junction left unmatched. CDR1 ENHRY and CDR2 SYGVKD come from the germline V gene. CDR3 amino acids: CAISHPGGTGRETQYF. The CDR3 DNA follows: TGTGCCATCAGTCACCCCGGTGGGACAGGGCGTGAGACCCAGTACTTC.

CDR3 in DNA: TGTGCCAGCAGGGTGGGTAGGGCCCCCTACAATGAGCAGTTCTTC. Amino acids: CASRVGRAPYNEQFF. The chain has TRBV2 and TRBJ2-1; no clear D gene. This CDR3 comprises 15 residues. Germline V gene lookup returns CDR1 SNHLY and CDR2 FYNNEI. V dropped 6 bases and J dropped 2 bases, with 14 bases sitting between them. Combining the CDR3 with reference TRBV2 and TRBJ2-1 gives the whole variable domain EPEVTQTPSHQVTQMGQEVILRCVPISNHLYFYWYRQILGQKVEFLVSFYNNEISEKSEIFDDQFSVERPDGSNFTLKIRSTKLEDSAMYFCASRVGRAPYNEQFFGPGTRLTVL.

V and J are TRBV9 and TRBJ2-5, with TRBD2 matching 7 bases. The CDR3 has 16 residues. CDR1 is SGDLS, CDR2 YYNGEE, per germline. The J segment lost 2 bases and the V segment lost 0 bases, leaving 7 bases of the junction unmatched. The CDR3 coding sequence is TGTGCCAGCAGCGTAGGGTCTAGCGGTAAGCAAGAGACCCAGTACTTC. It specifies CASSVGSSGKQETQYF.

CDR3 sequence reads: CASSLAGRAYEQYF. The DNA of the CDR3 is TGTGCCAGCAGCTTAGCAGGGAGGGCCTACGAGCAGTACTTC. The chain has TRBV7-9 and TRBJ2-7, with 7 bases that match TRBD2. CDR1 SEHNR and CDR2 FQNEAQ come from the germline V gene (reference sequence). The CDR3 spans 14 residues. J was trimmed by 2 bases and V by 0 bases; bases with no gene match: 1. Supplemented by reference TRBV7-9 and TRBJ2-7, the full variable domain reads DTGVSQNPRHKITKRGQNVTFRCDPISEHNRLYWYRQTLGQGPEFLTYFQNEAQLEKSRLLSDRFSAERPKGSFSTLEIQRTEQGDSAMYLCASSLAGRAYEQYFGPGTRLTVT.

The V call is TRBV7-2, the J call TRBJ2-5, with a tentative D call TRBD1 (5 bases). This CDR3 has 16 residues. Germline CDR1 is SGHTA and CDR2 is FQGNSA. V was pared by 0 bases and J by 4 bases, with 15 bases between. CDR3: CASSLAPPGFPETQYF. DNA of the CDR3: TGTGCCAGCAGCTTAGCTCCCCCAGGGTTTCCAGAGACCCAGTACTTC.

V gene TRBV21-1 combines with J gene TRBJ2-5; TRBD1, the D gene given by the table, was not confirmed from the DNA. TRBV21-1 has pseudogene status. The CDR3 is 15 amino acids. In DNA, the CDR3 is TGTGCCAGCAGCAAAGGAGGACAGGGGGGGGAGACCCAGTACTTC. Protein sequence: CASSKGGQGGETQYF.

About this clone: One junction end does not reproduce the germline sequence, and a read error may be involved. V usage is TRBV7-9 and J usage is TRBJ2-7; TRBD2 matches 9 bases. Germline V gene lookup returns CDR1 SEHNR and CDR2 FQNEAQ (reference sequence). The CDR3 length is 16 residues. CDR3 region: CASTIQGGRASSEQYF. DNA for the CDR3: TGTGCCAGCACCATCCAGGGCGGGAGGGCCTCCTCCGAGCAGTACTTC.

This sequence joins TRBV21-1 and TRBJ2-5; TRBD2, the D gene given by the table, was not confirmed from the DNA. TRBV21-1 is shown as a pseudogene. CDR3 length: 11 residues. Here the CDR3 DNA reads TGTGCCAGCAGCAAAGCTAGCTCCCAGTACTTC. It translates to CASSKASSQYF.

This chain uses TRBV6-5 with TRBJ1-5; D is uncertain. The CDR3 consists of 15 residues. Trimming removed 6 bases at V and 4 bases at J, with 16 bases between. Germline V CDR1 and CDR2: MNHEY, SVGAGI. CDR3 in DNA: TGTGCCAGCAGCCGGACCGGCCTCAAGAATCAGCCCCAGCATTTT. It yields the protein CASSRTGLKNQPQHF.

The rearrangement links TRBV14 to TRBJ1-5; D may be TRBD1 (5 bases). Deletions cut 6 bases from V and 7 bases from J, with 10 bases between. The CDR3 sequence is 12 residues long. The germline V gene encodes CDR1 SGHDN and CDR2 FVKESK. CDR3: CASSDQGQPQHF. CDR3 nucleotide sequence: TGTGCCAGCAGTGATCAGGGACAGCCCCAGCATTTT.